These 30 T cell receptor beta chains came from one sample sequenced in a study of Graves' ophthalmopathy and Graves' hyperthyroidism. RNA transcripts were the template, and TCR beta CDR3 regions were amplified from them. After a first-round RT-PCR with HTBI primers, a second-round multiplex PCR was run. TCRdb passed the multiplex PCR reads through MiXCR, listing each CDR3 protein once. Found here are around 1.1 million distinct CDR3 sequences, around a third of them singletons; the top ten hold over 8.5%. The source material was peripheral blood or thyroid tissue (not recorded which). Every receptor here comes from an adult man with Graves' hyperthyroidism.

This clonotype was counted once. CDR3: CASSFATENYGYTF. In nucleotides, the CDR3 is TGTGCCAGCAGTTTCGCGACAGAAAACTATGGCTACACCTTC. The rearrangement uses TRBV7-3 and TRBJ1-2; maybe TRBD1 (5 bases). Trimming removed 6 bases at V and 2 bases at J, with 13 bases between. CDR3 length: 14 amino acids. The V gene's germline CDR1 is SGHTA and CDR2 FQGTGA.

The chain recombines TRBV11-2 with TRBJ2-2, with 9 bases identical to TRBD2. V lost 5 bases to trimming and J lost 4 bases; unmatched junction nucleotides: 11. CDR1 and CDR2 (germline): SGHAT, FQNNGV. CDR3 length: 17 amino acids. The CDR3 loop is CASSPGVAGAGTGELFF. CDR3 coding DNA: TGTGCCAGCAGCCCCGGGGTAGCGGGGGCGGGCACCGGGGAGCTGTTTTTT.

This clonotype was counted ten times or more. The J gene is TRBJ1-1, the V gene TRBV7-6, with D uncertain. Trimming took off 4 bases at V and 6 bases at J, with 12 bases between the two ends. The CDR3 has 13 residues. The germline CDR1 and CDR2 sequences are SGHVS and FNYEAQ. In nucleotides, the CDR3 is TGTGCCAGCAGCTCATTAACGGGGTCTGAAGCTTTCTTT. Amino acids: CASSSLTGSEAFF.

V is TRBV10-3 and J is TRBJ1-4; 8 bases map to TRBD1. Looked up from germline, CDR1 is ENHRY and CDR2 is SYGVKD. The CDR3 is 14 residues long. V was clipped by 3 bases and J by 8 bases; unmatched bases: 5. The CDR3 DNA reads as TGTGCCATCAGTGAAACGACAGGGGTCGAAAAACTGTTTTTT. This translates into CAISETTGVEKLFF.

The J gene is TRBJ2-2, the V gene TRBV10-3, with D perhaps being TRBD1 or TRBD2 (5 bases each). The V end was cut by 8 bases, the J end by 0 bases, with 13 bases between. Germline assignment: CDR1 ENHRY and CDR2 SYGVKD. The length of the CDR3 is 15 residues. Here the CDR3 reads CAIRRDGTNTGELFF. CDR3 nucleotide sequence: TGTGCCATCCGCCGGGACGGGACGAACACCGGGGAGCTGTTTTTT.

The rearrangement links TRBV7-3 to TRBJ1-2; D call uncertain. V lost 8 bases and J 8 bases, leaving 15 bases between the germline ends. This CDR3 has 12 amino acids. Germline CDR1 and CDR2: SGHTA and FQGTGA. The CDR3 loop reads CASGQGLSGYTF. The CDR3 nucleotides are TGTGCCAGCGGGCAAGGCTTGAGCGGCTACACCTTC. Together with reference TRBV7-3 and TRBJ1-2, the CDR3 gives the full variable domain: GAGVSQTPSNKVTEKGKYVELRCDPISGHTALYWYRQSLGQGPEFLIYFQGTGAADDSGLPNDRFFAVRPEGSVSTLKIQRTERGDSAVYLCASGQGLSGYTFGSGTRLTVV.

The gene calls are TRBV10-1 and TRBJ1-5, with 9 bases aligning to TRBD1. The length of the CDR3 is 14 residues. J lost 6 bases, V lost 10 bases, and 10 bases had no gene match. CDR1 WNHNN and CDR2 SYGVQD come from the germline V gene (reference sequence). CDR3: CATPGQGLGQPQHF. For the CDR3, the DNA is TGCGCCACTCCGGGACAGGGATTGGGTCAGCCCCAGCATTTT.

To note about this clonotype: The conserved phenylalanine or tryptophan normally closing the CDR3 is absent here, so this likely arose from a read error. It is unclear where the CDR3 begins or ends on the DNA, so no DNA is shown, and the CDR3 is as TCRdb lists it. The chain is built from TRBV7-8 and TRBJ1-1. Inclusive of both ends, the CDR3 amounts to 8 amino acids. Germline CDR1 is SGHVS and CDR2 is FQNEAQ. The CDR3 sequence is CATGTAEP.

This clonotype was found many times. V and J are TRBV7-8 and TRBJ1-3, with D possibly matching TRBD1 (6 bases). V was shortened by 5 bases and J by 4 bases, with 15 bases between the two germline ends. The CDR3 is 15 residues long. In germline, CDR1 is SGHVS, CDR2 FQNEAQ. DNA of the CDR3: TGTGCCAGCAGCGGTTACAGGGTACTCGGAAACACCATATATTTT. This gives the protein CASSGYRVLGNTIYF.

At least ten counts were recorded for this clonotype. The chain couples TRBV12-3 or TRBV12-4 to TRBJ1-2, with D maybe TRBD1 (6 bases). The CDR3 is 16 amino acids. The V end lost 3 bases, the J end lost 0 bases, and 14 bases lay between the germline ends. The CDR3 nucleotides read TGTGCCAGCAGTTTGTACAGGGCGGAATCTAACTATGGCTACACCTTC. Translated, it gives CASSLYRAESNYGYTF.

This clonotype was counted a few times. This sequence joins TRBV19 and TRBJ2-6; a possible D gene is TRBD1 (6 bases). CDR1 and CDR2 (germline): LNHDA, SQIVND (reference sequence). The CDR3 sequence is 22 residues long. Trimming removed 0 bases from V and 0 bases from J, with 24 bases in between. The CDR3 spells CASSIDHLRGLRQDSGANVLTF. The CDR3 DNA follows: TGTGCCAGTAGTATAGATCACCTCCGGGGCCTCCGACAGGACTCTGGGGCCAACGTCCTGACTTTC. Drawing the rest from reference TRBV19 and TRBJ2-6, the complete variable domain is DGGITQSPKYLFRKEGQNVTLSCEQNLNHDAMYWYRQDPGQGLRLIYYSQIVNDFQKGDIAEGYSVSREKKESFPLTVTSAQKNPTAFYLCASSIDHLRGLRQDSGANVLTFGAGSRLTVL.

The chain joins TRBV5-1 to TRBJ2-5; 8 nucleotides align to TRBD2. CDR1 and CDR2 from the germline V gene are SGHRS and YFSETQ. J gave up 5 bases and V 3 bases, and 12 bases lay outside the gene matches. The CDR3 has 16 residues. For the CDR3, the DNA is TGCGCCAGCAGCTCAGGGACTAGGGGTCCCTGGGAGACCCAGTACTTC. Its translation: CASSSGTRGPWETQYF.

Notes on this clonotype: Germline and junction disagree at one end, which may indicate a read error. The V and J genes are TRBV20-1 and TRBJ2-7, with D perhaps being TRBD1 or TRBD2 (5 bases each). Germline-derived CDR1 and CDR2 are DFQATT and SNEGSKA (reference sequence). CDR3 length: 14 amino acids. In DNA form, the CDR3 reads TGCAGTGGTAGAGATGAGGGGACCTCCTACGAGCAGTACTTC. Translating gives CSGRDEGTSYEQYF.

The V call is TRBV9, the J call TRBJ1-4; 7 bases fit TRBD1. CDR3 size: 16 residues. Germline V CDR1 and CDR2: SGDLS, YYNGEE. The V gene end was trimmed by 2 bases and the J gene end by 10 bases; junction bases not matched to a gene: 14. The DNA for the CDR3 is TGTGCCAGCAGCGTTCAGGGGGTTGGACATTCTGGAAAACTGTTTTTT. This encodes CASSVQGVGHSGKLFF.

J is TRBJ2-7 and V is TRBV13; TRBD1 aligns across 7 bases. Per germline, CDR1 PRHDT and CDR2 FYEKMQ (reference sequence). J was trimmed by 0 bases and V by 9 bases; bases with no gene match: 11. This CDR3 is built from 15 residues. The CDR3 DNA is TGTGCCAGTGGCCCCGCGGACAGGCTCTCCTACGAGCAGTACTTC. This encodes CASGPADRLSYEQYF.

The chain joins TRBV7-3 to TRBJ2-7, with D perhaps matching TRBD1 or TRBD2 (5 bases each). V lost 4 bases to trimming and J lost 7 bases, with 20 bases between them. The V gene's germline CDR1 is SGHTA and CDR2 FQGTGA. This CDR3 is built from 15 residues. The CDR3, as DNA: TGTGCCAGCAGCTCAACACAGGTGGCGACGGGGGAGCAGTACTTC. Protein sequence: CASSSTQVATGEQYF.

About this clonotype: A junction end diverges from the germline sequence, so it may reflect a read error. Here the CDR3 reads CAGSELGVQGPQHF. CDR3 DNA: TGTGCCGGCAGTGAATTGGGGGTTCAAGGGCCCCAGCATTTT. J is TRBJ1-5 and V is TRBV25-1, with D possibly matching TRBD1 (5 bases). Germline values: CDR1 MGHDK, CDR2 SYGVNS. The CDR3 has 14 residues. Filled out from reference TRBV25-1 and TRBJ1-5, the complete variable domain reads EADIYQTPRYLVIGTGKKITLECSQTMGHDKMYWYQQDPGMELHLIHYSYGVNSTEKGDLSSESTVSRIRTEHFPLTLESARPSHTSQYLCAGSELGVQGPQHFGDGTRLSIL.

The V call is TRBV4-1, the J call TRBJ2-7; D is ambiguous. Trimming cost V 2 bases and J 7 bases, with 12 bases left between them. The CDR3 consists of 13 residues. Germline CDR1 and CDR2: MGHRA and YSYEKL. The CDR3 coding sequence is TGCGCCAGCAGCCAATTGCACGCGTGGGAGCAGTACTTC. Its translation: CASSQLHAWEQYF.

The chain combines TRBV7-2 with TRBJ2-2; D is tentatively TRBD1 or TRBD2 (6 bases each). CDR1 is SGHTA, CDR2 FQGNSA, per germline. The CDR3 has 15 residues. V was cut by 3 bases and J by 3 bases, with 11 bases left in between. CDR3 residues: CASSFRGGDTGELFF. As DNA, the CDR3 is TGTGCCAGCAGCTTCAGGGGCGGGGACACCGGGGAGCTGTTTTTT.

Concerning this clonotype: One end of the junction fails to match germline, which may point to a read error. The genes are TRBV2 and TRBJ2-7, with D perhaps matching TRBD1 (5 bases). This CDR3 has 14 amino acids. Germline V gene sequence: CDR1 SNHLY, CDR2 FYNNEI. CDR3: CASSDPDSEYEQYF. The CDR3 DNA reads as TGCGCCAGCAGTGACCCTGACAGCGAGTACGAGCAGTACTTC.

This chain joins TRBV20-1 and TRBJ2-7; 13 nucleotides align to TRBD2. Germline V gene lookup returns CDR1 DFQATT and CDR2 SNEGSKA (reference sequence). This CDR3 spans 14 amino acids. V trimming: 6 bases; J trimming: 2 bases; junction bases outside the gene matches: 4. Here the CDR3 reads CSAVGLAGAYEQYF. The CDR3 DNA sequence: TGCAGTGCGGTTGGACTAGCGGGAGCCTACGAGCAGTACTTC.

Comment on this clonotype: A read error may explain this, as a much larger clone is one base away. The gene calls are TRBV10-1 and TRBJ2-5; D is ambiguous. With 3 bases removed from V and 2 bases from J, the gap between germline ends came to 7 bases. CDR1 WNHNN and CDR2 SYGVQD come from the germline V gene (reference sequence). The CDR3 consists of 13 residues. CDR3 sequence reads: CASSDRPQETQYF. The CDR3 nucleotides read TGCGCCAGCAGTGACCGGCCACAAGAGACCCAGTACTTC.

The V call is TRBV7-2, the J call TRBJ1-3; D may be TRBD1 (5 bases). The V end was cut by 0 bases, the J end by 8 bases, with 14 bases between. The CDR3 contains 15 residues. CDR1 SGHTA and CDR2 FQGNSA come from the germline V gene. The CDR3 region has the DNA TGTGCCAGCAGCTTAGCAGGGGACTATGGCTACACCATATATTTT. Residues: CASSLAGDYGYTIYF. Based on the CDR3 plus reference TRBV7-2 and TRBJ1-3, the full variable domain is GAGVSQSPSNKVTEKGKDVELRCDPISGHTALYWYRQSLGQGLEFLIYFQGNSAPDKSGLPSDRFSAERTGGSVSTLTIQRTQQEDSAVYLCASSLAGDYGYTIYFGEGSWLTVV.

This clonotype was recorded a few times. The chain recombines TRBV11-2 with TRBJ1-5; TRBD1 matches 8 bases. The V gene's germline CDR1 is SGHAT and CDR2 FQNNGV. V trimming: 5 bases; J trimming: 7 bases; junction bases outside the gene matches: 16. The CDR3 runs 17 residues. This chain's CDR3 is CASSRGDRQGSGQPQHF. The CDR3 DNA reads as TGTGCCAGCAGCAGGGGGGATAGACAGGGGTCGGGGCAGCCCCAGCATTTT.

This clonotype was counted a few times. The V and J genes are TRBV10-3 and TRBJ2-5; the D gene is possibly TRBD2 (6 bases). The CDR3 contains 15 residues. Germline V lookup: CDR1 ENHRY, CDR2 SYGVKD. With 10 bases removed from V and 0 bases from J, the gap between germline ends came to 18 bases. The CDR3 sequence is CASSNPGLNQETQYF. DNA for the CDR3: TGTGCCAGCAGCAACCCGGGACTGAACCAAGAGACCCAGTACTTC.

The rearrangement joins TRBV11-2 to TRBJ2-7; TRBD2 aligns across 7 bases. Germline trimming cut 5 bases from V and 3 bases from J; bases unmatched to any gene: 4. The germline V gene has CDR1 SGHAT and CDR2 FQNNGV. This CDR3 has 13 residues. CDR3 nucleotides: TGTGCCAGCAGCGAAACTAGCGTCTACGAGCAGTACTTC. Amino acids: CASSETSVYEQYF.

Comment on this clonotype: A junction boundary mismatches the germline segment, possibly from a read error. The chain links TRBV25-1 to TRBJ1-6; 7 nucleotides agree with TRBD1. The CDR3 sequence is 18 residues long. Germline assignment: CDR1 MGHDK and CDR2 SYGVNS. The CDR3 DNA sequence: TGTACCAGCAGAGATGGACCAGGGGGAAGAATGAATGATTCACCCCTCCACTTT. It yields the protein CTSRDGPGGRMNDSPLHF.

This clonotype was detected only a few times. The chain joins TRBV11-2 to TRBJ2-5, with 9 bases lining up with TRBD1. V shed 6 bases, J shed 5 bases, and the junction held 4 bases outside the gene matches. The CDR3 extends over 13 amino acids. Germline CDR1 and CDR2: SGHAT and FQNNGV. The CDR3 loop is CASRWTGDETQYF. The CDR3 DNA follows: TGTGCCAGCAGGTGGACAGGGGATGAGACCCAGTACTTC.

This clonotype was counted at least ten times. The J gene is TRBJ1-4, the V gene TRBV2, with D possibly being TRBD1 (5 bases). This CDR3 has 14 residues. Germline values: CDR1 SNHLY, CDR2 FYNNEI. The ends were cut back, 4 bases at V and 8 bases at J, with 14 bases in the middle. CDR3 sequence reads: CASSVVRGAEKLFF. In nucleotides, the CDR3 is TGTGCCAGCAGTGTAGTAAGGGGCGCGGAAAAACTGTTTTTT. The full variable domain, with the rest looked up from reference TRBV2 and TRBJ1-4, is EPEVTQTPSHQVTQMGQEVILRCVPISNHLYFYWYRQILGQKVEFLVSFYNNEISEKSEIFDDQFSVERPDGSNFTLKIRSTKLEDSAMYFCASSVVRGAEKLFFGSGTQLSVL.

The CDR3 protein is CAPSIGVPHPEETQYF. The CDR3 DNA follows: TGTGCCCCCAGTATCGGAGTACCCCATCCGGAAGAGACCCAGTACTTC. The rearrangement links TRBV7-9 to TRBJ2-5; D call uncertain. The CDR3 spans 16 residues. Between the trimmed V and J ends, which lost 11 bases and 3 bases, there was a span of 25 bases. Germline V CDR1 and CDR2: SEHNR, FQNEAQ (reference sequence).